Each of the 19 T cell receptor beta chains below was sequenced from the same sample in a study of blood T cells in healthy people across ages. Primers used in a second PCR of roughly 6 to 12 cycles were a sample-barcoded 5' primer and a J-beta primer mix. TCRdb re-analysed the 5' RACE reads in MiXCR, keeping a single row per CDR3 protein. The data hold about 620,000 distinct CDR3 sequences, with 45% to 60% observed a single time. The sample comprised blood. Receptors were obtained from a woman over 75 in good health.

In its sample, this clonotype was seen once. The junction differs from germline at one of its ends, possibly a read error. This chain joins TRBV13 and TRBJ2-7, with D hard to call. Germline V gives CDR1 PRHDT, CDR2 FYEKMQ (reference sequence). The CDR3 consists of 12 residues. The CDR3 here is CVSSLEPYEQYF. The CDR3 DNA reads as TGTGTCAGCAGCTTAGAACCCTACGAGCAGTACTTC.

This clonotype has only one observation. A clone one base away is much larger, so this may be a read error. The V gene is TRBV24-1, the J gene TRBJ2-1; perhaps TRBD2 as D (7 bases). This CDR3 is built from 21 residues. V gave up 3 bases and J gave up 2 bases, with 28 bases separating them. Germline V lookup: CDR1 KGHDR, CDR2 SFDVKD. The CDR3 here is CATSDTFRGGDLIGTYNEQFF. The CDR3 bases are TGTGCCACCAGTGATACCTTTAGAGGGGGGGACCTTATTGGGACCTACAATGAGCAGTTCTTC.

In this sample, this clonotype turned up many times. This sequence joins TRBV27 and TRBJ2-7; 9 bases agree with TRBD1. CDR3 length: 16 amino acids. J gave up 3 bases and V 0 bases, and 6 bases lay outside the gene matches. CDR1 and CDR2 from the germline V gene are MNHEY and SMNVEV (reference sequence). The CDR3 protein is CASSLSGRGQGYEQYF. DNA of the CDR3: TGTGCCAGCAGTTTATCGGGTAGGGGACAGGGCTACGAGCAGTACTTC.

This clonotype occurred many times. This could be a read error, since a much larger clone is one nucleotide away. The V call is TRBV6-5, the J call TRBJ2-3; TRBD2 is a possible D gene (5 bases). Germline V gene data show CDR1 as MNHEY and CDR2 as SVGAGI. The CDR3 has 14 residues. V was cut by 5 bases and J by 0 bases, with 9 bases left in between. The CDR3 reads CASSDGGSTDTQYF. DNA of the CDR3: TGTGCCAGCAGTGACGGCGGGAGCACAGATACGCAGTATTTT.

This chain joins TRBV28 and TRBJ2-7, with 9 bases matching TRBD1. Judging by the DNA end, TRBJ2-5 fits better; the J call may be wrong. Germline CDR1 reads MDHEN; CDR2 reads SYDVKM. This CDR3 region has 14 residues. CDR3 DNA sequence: TGTGCCAGCACCCGGGACAGGGTAAAAGAGACCCAGTACTTC. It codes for CASTRDRVKETQYF.

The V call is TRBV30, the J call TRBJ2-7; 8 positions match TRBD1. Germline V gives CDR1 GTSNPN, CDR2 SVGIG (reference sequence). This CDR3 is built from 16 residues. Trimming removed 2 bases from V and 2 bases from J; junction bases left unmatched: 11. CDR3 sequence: CAWSPLRQGKTYEQYF. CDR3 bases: TGTGCCTGGAGTCCGCTTAGACAGGGGAAAACCTACGAGCAGTACTTC.

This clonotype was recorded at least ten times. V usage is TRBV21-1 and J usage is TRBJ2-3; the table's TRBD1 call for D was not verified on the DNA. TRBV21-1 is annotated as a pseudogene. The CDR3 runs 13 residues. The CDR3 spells CASSTPGLDTQYF. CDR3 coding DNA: TGTGCCAGCAGCACACCGGGATTGGATACGCAGTATTTT.

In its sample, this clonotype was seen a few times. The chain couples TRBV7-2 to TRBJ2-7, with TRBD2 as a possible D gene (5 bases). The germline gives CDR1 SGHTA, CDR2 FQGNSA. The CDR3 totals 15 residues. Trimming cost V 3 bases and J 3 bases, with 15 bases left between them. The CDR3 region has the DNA TGTGCCAGCAGCTTGCGGGCAGGCGGGTACTACGAGCAGTACTTC. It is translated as CASSLRAGGYYEQYF.

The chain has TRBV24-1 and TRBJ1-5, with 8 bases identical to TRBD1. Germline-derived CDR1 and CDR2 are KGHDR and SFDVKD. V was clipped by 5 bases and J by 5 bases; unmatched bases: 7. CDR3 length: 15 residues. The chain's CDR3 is CATSAARGPHQPQHF. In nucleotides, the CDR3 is TGTGCCACCAGTGCGGCCAGGGGGCCCCATCAGCCCCAGCATTTT.

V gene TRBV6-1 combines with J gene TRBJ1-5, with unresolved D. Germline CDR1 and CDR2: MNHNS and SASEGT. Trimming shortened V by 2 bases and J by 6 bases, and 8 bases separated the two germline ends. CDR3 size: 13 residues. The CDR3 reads CASSELRGQPQHF. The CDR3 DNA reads TGTGCCAGCAGTGAACTGCGAGGTCAGCCCCAGCATTTT.

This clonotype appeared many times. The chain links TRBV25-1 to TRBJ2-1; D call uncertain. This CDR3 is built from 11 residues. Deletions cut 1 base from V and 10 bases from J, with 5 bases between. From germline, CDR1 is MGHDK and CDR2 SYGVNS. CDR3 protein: CASSEFSEQFF. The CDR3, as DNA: TGTGCCAGCAGTGAATTCTCCGAGCAGTTCTTC.

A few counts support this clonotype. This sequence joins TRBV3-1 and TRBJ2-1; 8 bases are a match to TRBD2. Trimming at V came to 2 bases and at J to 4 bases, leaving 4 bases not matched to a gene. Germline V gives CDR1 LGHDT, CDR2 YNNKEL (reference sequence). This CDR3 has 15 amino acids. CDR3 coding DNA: TGTGCCAGCAGCCAAAGCGGGACTAGGTACAATGAGCAGTTCTTC. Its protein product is CASSQSGTRYNEQFF.

CDR3 protein: CSTNDNYGYTF. The CDR3 DNA is TGCAGTACCAACGATAACTATGGCTACACCTTC. The V call is TRBV20-1, the J call TRBJ1-2; D is unclear. V lost 8 bases and J 1 base, leaving 8 bases between the germline ends. Germline loops: CDR1 DFQATT, CDR2 SNEGSKA (reference sequence). This CDR3 is built from 11 residues.

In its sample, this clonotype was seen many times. In DNA, the CDR3 is TGTGCCAGCAGCCCCCGGTCAGGGATCGAGCAGTTCTTC. This codes for CASSPRSGIEQFF. This chain uses TRBV13 with TRBJ2-1, with D maybe TRBD1 (5 bases). Trimming took 5 bases from V and 10 from J, leaving 15 bases between them. The CDR3 runs to 13 residues. CDR1 is PRHDT and CDR2 is FYEKMQ in the germline V gene (reference sequence).

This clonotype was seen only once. CDR3 loop: CAITGIMNTEAFF. CDR3 DNA sequence: TGTGCCATAACCGGGATCATGAACACTGAAGCTTTCTTT. The gene calls are TRBV10-3 and TRBJ1-1; the D is unclear. The germline V gene encodes CDR1 ENHRY and CDR2 SYGVKD. V gave up 9 bases and J gave up 0 bases, with 11 bases separating them. This CDR3 region has 13 residues.

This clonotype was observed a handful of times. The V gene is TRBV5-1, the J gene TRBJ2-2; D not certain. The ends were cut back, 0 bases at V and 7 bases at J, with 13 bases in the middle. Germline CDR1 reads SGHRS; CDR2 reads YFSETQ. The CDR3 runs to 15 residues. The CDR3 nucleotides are TGCGCCAGCAGCTTGGATACGGGTCGAAACGGGGAGCTGTTTTTT. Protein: CASSLDTGRNGELFF.

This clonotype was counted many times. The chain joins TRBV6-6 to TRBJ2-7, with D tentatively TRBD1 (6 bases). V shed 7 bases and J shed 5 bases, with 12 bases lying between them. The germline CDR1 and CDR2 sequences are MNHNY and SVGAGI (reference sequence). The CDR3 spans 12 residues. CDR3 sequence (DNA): TGTGCCAGCACTCAGGGGTTTGACGAGCAGTACTTC. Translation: CASTQGFDEQYF.

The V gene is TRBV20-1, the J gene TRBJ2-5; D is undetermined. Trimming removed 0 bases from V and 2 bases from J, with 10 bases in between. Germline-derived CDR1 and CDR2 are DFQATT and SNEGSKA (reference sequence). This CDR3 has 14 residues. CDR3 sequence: CSARDWPIQETQYF. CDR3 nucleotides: TGCAGTGCTAGAGATTGGCCGATACAAGAGACCCAGTACTTC.

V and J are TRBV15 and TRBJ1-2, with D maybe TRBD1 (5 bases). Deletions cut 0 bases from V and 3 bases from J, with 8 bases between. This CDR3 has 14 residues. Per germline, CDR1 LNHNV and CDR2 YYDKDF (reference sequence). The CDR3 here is CATSRDLGDYGYTF. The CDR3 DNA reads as TGTGCCACCAGCAGAGATCTAGGGGACTATGGCTACACCTTC.